These 2 T cell receptor beta chains were sequenced from one sample in a study of cytomegalovirus exposure and HLA in healthy donors. This PCR relied on a set of 60 Vbeta primers and 13 Jbeta primers. Assay used: immunoSEQ multiplex PCR; TCRdb lists only in-frame clones, some missing. The sample comprises roughly 36,000 clones, more than 80% of which are singletons, and roughly 6% rests with the top ten. Specimen: PBMCs. The receptor source for this set is a male donor in good health and CMV-seronegative.

The V call is TRBV29-1, the J call TRBJ2-5; perhaps TRBD2 as D (5 bases). CDR1 and CDR2 (germline): SQVTM, ANQGSEA. Trimming removed 7 bases at V and 1 base at J, with 10 bases between. The CDR3 has 12 amino acids. The DNA of the CDR3 is TGCAGCGCGAGGGCCCTCCAAGAGACCCAGTACTTC. Amino acid sequence: CSARALQETQYF.

The V gene is TRBV6-1, the J gene TRBJ1-6; no firm D call. The CDR3 length is 16 residues. The V gene's germline CDR1 is MNHNS and CDR2 SASEGT. The germline V and J ends were trimmed by 0 bases and 6 bases, with 12 bases remaining between them. CDR3 protein: CASSEARGTGNSPLHF. For the CDR3, the DNA is TGTGCCAGCAGTGAAGCGCGGGGTACCGGTAATTCACCCCTCCACTTT.